These 24 T cell receptor beta chains originate from one sample sequenced in a study of blood T cell repertoires in COVID-19. Generated by immunoSEQ multiplex PCR, the TCRdb table keeps only in-frame clones and is missing some. In the table there are over 120,000 clones, roughly nine tenths of which are singletons. Sequenced sample: peripheral blood. These receptors were obtained from a human donor in a cohort sampled during active COVID-19.

J is TRBJ1-2 and V is TRBV30; the match to TRBD1 covers 7 bases. V lost 5 bases to trimming and J lost 8 bases; unmatched junction nucleotides: 8. The CDR3 totals 12 residues. Germline CDR1 is GTSNPN and CDR2 is SVGIG (reference sequence). The DNA of the CDR3 is TGTGCCTGGGGGGGACAGCCCCCCGGCTACACCTTC. Residues: CAWGGQPPGYTF.

This rearrangement joins TRBV21-1 to TRBJ2-7; TRBD2 is taken as the D call from the table, unchecked against the DNA. TRBV21-1 is annotated as a pseudogene. This CDR3 is built from 14 residues. In DNA, the CDR3 is TGTGCCAGCATTCCTCTAGCGGGGGACCACGAGCAGTACTTC. Its translation is CASIPLAGDHEQYF.

This clone was found once. This chain connects TRBV3-1 (or the pseudogene TRBV3-2) to TRBJ1-2; 8 nucleotides line up with TRBD1. This CDR3 region has 15 residues. CDR1 and CDR2 from the germline V gene are LGHDT and YNNKEL (reference sequence). V lost 1 base and J lost 7; bases outside the gene matches: 8. CDR3 residues: CASSQALTGGSGYTF. For the CDR3, the DNA is TGTGCCAGCAGCCAAGCCCTCACAGGGGGAAGTGGCTACACCTTC.

This chain connects TRBV3-1 (or the pseudogene TRBV3-2) to TRBJ2-7; 12 bases map to TRBD2. Germline V gives CDR1 LGHDT, CDR2 YNNKEL (reference sequence). The CDR3 sequence is 16 residues long. V was clipped by 4 bases and J by 8 bases; unmatched bases: 12. The chain's CDR3 is CASSPFAGTSGFKQYF. As DNA, the CDR3 is TGTGCCAGCAGCCCGTTCGCCGGGACTAGCGGGTTTAAGCAGTACTTC.

The genes are TRBV29-1 and TRBJ2-7; 10 bases are shared with TRBD2. The CDR3 consists of 13 residues. CDR1 SQVTM and CDR2 ANQGSEA come from the germline V gene. V shed 4 bases, J shed 0 bases, and the junction held 0 bases outside the gene matches. CDR3 sequence: CSVGTSGSYEQYF. CDR3 in DNA: TGCAGCGTTGGGACTAGCGGCTCCTACGAGCAGTACTTC.

The rearrangement uses TRBV5-1 and TRBJ1-2; TRBD1 might be the D (5 bases). Trimming pared 3 bases from V and 8 bases from J, leaving 11 bases between. Per germline, CDR1 SGHRS and CDR2 YFSETQ. CDR3 length equals 12 residues. Here the CDR3 DNA reads TGCGCCAGCAGCTCCGCGACAGAAGGCTACACCTTC. Its protein product is CASSSATEGYTF.

The chain joins TRBV2 to TRBJ2-1; D might be TRBD2 (6 bases). Trimming left V 6 bases short and J 0 bases short, with 15 bases between. Germline loops: CDR1 SNHLY, CDR2 FYNNEI. This CDR3 has 16 amino acids. The CDR3 loop is CASSGSSVGSYNEQFF. Here the CDR3 DNA reads TGTGCCAGCAGCGGCTCTAGCGTCGGCTCCTACAATGAGCAGTTCTTC.

This chain links TRBV19 with TRBJ2-5; D possibly corresponds to TRBD2 (6 bases). CDR1 and CDR2 (germline): LNHDA, SQIVND (reference sequence). V lost 6 bases and J lost 5, with 16 bases in between. The CDR3 runs 14 residues. The CDR3: CASSQTRIHETQYF. Here the CDR3 DNA reads TGTGCCAGTAGCCAGACTAGAATCCACGAGACCCAGTACTTC. The full variable domain, its missing parts supplied by reference TRBV19 and TRBJ2-5, is DGGITQSPKYLFRKEGQNVTLSCEQNLNHDAMYWYRQDPGQGLRLIYYSQIVNDFQKGDIAEGYSVSREKKESFPLTVTSAQKNPTAFYLCASSQTRIHETQYFGPGTRLLVL.

J is TRBJ1-1 and V is TRBV19; weak D call: TRBD1 (5 bases). The CDR3 loop spans 13 amino acids. CDR1 is LNHDA, CDR2 SQIVND, per germline (reference sequence). V gave up 4 bases and J gave up 2 bases, with 8 bases separating them. The CDR3 DNA is TGTGCCAGTAGTAAGGGACTTAACACTGAAGCTTTCTTT. Its translation is CASSKGLNTEAFF.

This rearrangement joins TRBV5-1 to TRBJ2-1; 13 bases are a match to TRBD2. Germline CDR1 and CDR2: SGHRS and YFSETQ. V lost 4 bases, J lost 5 bases, and 6 bases stayed unmatched. The CDR3 has 16 amino acids. The CDR3 DNA sequence: TGCGCCAGCAGCACGGGACTAGCGGGGTCACACAATGAGCAGTTCTTC. Its protein is CASSTGLAGSHNEQFF. The full variable domain, completed using reference TRBV5-1 and TRBJ2-1, is KAGVTQTPRYLIKTRGQQVTLSCSPISGHRSVSWYQQTPGQGLQFLFEYFSETQRNKGNFPGRFSGRQFSNSRSEMNVSTLELGDSALYLCASSTGLAGSHNEQFFGPGTRLTVL.

CDR3 protein: CSASGGANTGELFF. For the CDR3, the DNA is TGCAGTGCTAGTGGCGGAGCGAACACCGGGGAGCTGTTTTTT. This chain uses TRBV20-1 with TRBJ2-2, with D unresolved. Germline V lookup: CDR1 DFQATT, CDR2 SNEGSKA (reference sequence). V was trimmed by 3 bases and J by 0 bases, leaving 8 bases between them. CDR3 length: 14 residues.

A few counts support this clone. The chain couples TRBV12-3 or TRBV12-4 to TRBJ2-7, with D perhaps TRBD1 (5 bases). The CDR3 has 13 residues. V was clipped by 7 bases and J by 0 bases, with 10 bases between them. CDR3 protein: CASTPTGSYEQYF. CDR3 bases: TGTGCCAGCACCCCAACAGGCTCCTACGAGCAGTACTTC.

The rearrangement links TRBV4-1 to TRBJ2-3, with D possibly TRBD2 on 6 matching bases. V shed 0 bases and J shed 5 bases, with 27 bases lying between them. The germline V gene has CDR1 MGHRA and CDR2 YSYEKL. This CDR3 contains 20 residues. Here the CDR3 reads CASSQDRPLGSSGDGDTQYF. As DNA, the CDR3 is TGCGCCAGCAGCCAAGATCGGCCCCTCGGTAGTAGCGGCGACGGAGATACGCAGTATTTT.

This sequence joins TRBV2 and TRBJ1-4; 9 nucleotides line up with TRBD1. V shed 6 bases, J shed 2 bases, and the junction held 4 bases outside the gene matches. Germline V gene sequence: CDR1 SNHLY, CDR2 FYNNEI. This CDR3 is 15 amino acids long. CDR3 protein: CASSVDRGTNEKLFF. CDR3 bases: TGTGCCAGCAGCGTCGACAGGGGGACTAATGAAAAACTGTTTTTT.

The rearrangement links TRBV27 to TRBJ1-1; D may be TRBD1 (5 bases). The V gene lost 3 bases and the J gene lost 1 base, with 9 bases spanning the gap. The germline gives CDR1 MNHEY, CDR2 SMNVEV (reference sequence). The CDR3 runs 14 residues. The CDR3, as DNA: TGTGCCAGCAGTTTCCCGGGGGAGAACACTGAAGCTTTCTTT. Amino acids: CASSFPGENTEAFF.

V gene TRBV6-1 combines with J gene TRBJ2-2; the D gene is possibly TRBD1 (7 bases). This CDR3 is 14 amino acids long. Per germline, CDR1 MNHNS and CDR2 SASEGT. Between the trimmed V and J ends, which lost 2 bases and 6 bases, there was a span of 10 bases. CDR3 residues: CASSEQGEAGELFF. The CDR3 DNA follows: TGTGCCAGCAGTGAACAGGGGGAGGCCGGGGAGCTGTTTTTT.

This rearrangement joins TRBV6-1 to TRBJ1-2; D perhaps matches TRBD1 (6 bases). Germline V gene sequence: CDR1 MNHNS, CDR2 SASEGT. Trimming took off 1 base at V and 5 bases at J, with 17 bases between the two ends. The CDR3 has 16 amino acids. The chain's CDR3 is CASSEVRQANMYGYTF. CDR3 nucleotide sequence: TGTGCCAGCAGTGAAGTAAGACAGGCTAACATGTATGGCTACACCTTC.

J is TRBJ2-3 and V is TRBV7-3, with 7 nucleotides matching TRBD2. CDR3 size: 16 residues. Germline loops: CDR1 SGHTA, CDR2 FQGTGA. With 4 bases clipped from V and 0 bases from J, the junction kept 7 bases outside the gene matches. The CDR3 DNA sequence: TGTGCCAGCAGCTCGAATATCGGGGGGAGCACAGATACGCAGTATTTT. It is translated as CASSSNIGGSTDTQYF.

The chain combines TRBV5-5 with TRBJ2-1; 8 bases fit TRBD1. The CDR3 is made up of 14 amino acids. J was trimmed by 0 bases and V by 6 bases; bases with no gene match: 2. From germline, CDR1 is SGHKS and CDR2 YYEKEE (reference sequence). As DNA, the CDR3 is TGTGCCAGCAATACAGGGGGCTCCTACAATGAGCAGTTCTTC. Residues: CASNTGGSYNEQFF.

The chain employs TRBV12-5 and TRBJ1-5; weak D call: TRBD1 (6 bases). CDR1 LGHNT and CDR2 FRNRAP come from the germline V gene. This CDR3 has 15 amino acids. With 0 bases removed from V and 2 bases from J, the gap between germline ends came to 8 bases. The DNA for the CDR3 is TGTGCTAGTGGTTTGGTAGGGGGTGGCAATCAGCCCCAGCATTTT. This codes for CASGLVGGGNQPQHF. The full variable domain, completed using reference TRBV12-5 and TRBJ1-5, is DARVTQTPRHKVTEMGQEVTMRCQPILGHNTVFWYRQTMMQGLELLAYFRNRAPLDDSGMPKDRFSAEMPDATLATLKIQPSEPRDSAVYFCASGLVGGGNQPQHFGDGTRLSIL.

The sample holds one count of this clone. The chain has TRBV20-1 and TRBJ2-5; perhaps TRBD2 as D (6 bases). Germline V gene data show CDR1 as DFQATT and CDR2 as SNEGSKA (reference sequence). The CDR3 extends over 10 amino acids. CDR3 bases: TGCAGCGGGGGTTCAGAGACCCAGTACTTC. This translates into CSGGSETQYF.

This chain joins TRBV6-2 or TRBV6-3 and TRBJ2-7; D possibly corresponds to TRBD1 (6 bases). Trimming removed 2 bases from V and 0 bases from J, with 17 bases in between. In germline, CDR1 is MNHEY, CDR2 SVGEGT. CDR3 length equals 17 residues. Here the CDR3 reads CASSYPTLGRGSYEQYF. CDR3 coding DNA: TGTGCCAGCAGTTACCCTACCCTGGGCAGGGGCTCCTACGAGCAGTACTTC.

The J gene is TRBJ2-5, the V gene TRBV7-8; 15 bases fit TRBD2. The CDR3 totals 18 residues. Germline lookup yields CDR1 SGHVS and CDR2 FQNEAQ. After removal of 5 bases from V and 4 bases from J, the junction contained 11 bases not matched to a gene. CDR3: CASSTRTSGGALVETQYF. CDR3 DNA sequence: TGTGCCAGCAGCACCAGGACTAGCGGGGGGGCCTTGGTAGAGACCCAGTACTTC.

V is TRBV6-1 and J is TRBJ1-2; TRBD1 is a possible D gene (6 bases). Germline V gene lookup returns CDR1 MNHNS and CDR2 SASEGT. The CDR3 sequence is 13 residues long. Trimming shortened V by 1 base and J by 7 bases, and 10 bases separated the two germline ends. CDR3 DNA: TGTGCCAGCAGTGAAGTTCGGGACATTGGCTACACCTTC. Translated: CASSEVRDIGYTF.